These 5 T cell receptor beta chains share one sample of origin, sequenced in a study of cytomegalovirus exposure and HLA in healthy donors. PCR was performed using 60 Vbeta and 13 Jbeta primers. Produced via immunoSEQ multiplex PCR; TCRdb's table is partial and in-frame only. The repertoire has about 150,000 clones, approximately 80% of them found once; the top ten carry 1.8%. The sequenced material came from PBMCs. The origin of the receptors is a man aged 35-49 years in good health and CMV-seronegative.

V and J are TRBV5-6 and TRBJ2-1; D possibly corresponds to TRBD2 (5 bases). The CDR3 is 15 amino acids. The V and J ends lost 2 bases and 7 bases respectively, with 16 bases between them. Germline V gene lookup returns CDR1 SGHDT and CDR2 YYEEEE. This CDR3 is CASSFGSGSLNEQFF. The CDR3 coding sequence is TGTGCCAGCAGCTTTGGAAGCGGTAGTTTAAATGAGCAGTTCTTC. Supplemented by reference TRBV5-6 and TRBJ2-1, the full variable domain reads DAGVTQSPTHLIKTRGQQVTLRCSPKSGHDTVSWYQQALGQGPQFIFQYYEEEERQRGNFPDRFSGHQFPNYSSELNVNALLLGDSALYLCASSFGSGSLNEQFFGPGTRLTVL.

This clone is a singleton in its sample. The chain combines TRBV27 with TRBJ2-1; 9 bases are a match to TRBD2. After removal of 5 bases from V and 2 bases from J, the junction contained 13 bases not matched to a gene. Germline lookup yields CDR1 MNHEY and CDR2 SMNVEV (reference sequence). The CDR3 consists of 18 residues. The CDR3 DNA reads as TGTGCCAGCAGTCTACACCGACTGGGACTAGCCGCCTACAATGAGCAGTTCTTC. It yields the protein CASSLHRLGLAAYNEQFF.

This chain joins TRBV7-3 and TRBJ2-5; possibly TRBD2 for D (6 bases). The CDR3 covers 14 residues. Germline V gene lookup returns CDR1 SGHTA and CDR2 FQGTGA. V dropped 1 base and J dropped 2 bases, with 8 bases sitting between them. CDR3 loop: CASSLNGGQETQYF. Here the CDR3 DNA reads TGTGCCAGCAGCTTAAATGGGGGGCAAGAGACCCAGTACTTC. The variable domain in full, completed from reference TRBV7-3 and TRBJ2-5, reads GAGVSQTPSNKVTEKGKYVELRCDPISGHTALYWYRQSLGQGPEFLIYFQGTGAADDSGLPNDRFFAVRPEGSVSTLKIQRTERGDSAVYLCASSLNGGQETQYFGPGTRLLVL.

V and J are TRBV6-5 and TRBJ1-1; D unclear. The CDR3 is made up of 13 amino acids. Trimming left V 8 bases short and J 0 bases short, with 10 bases between. Germline V gene sequence: CDR1 MNHEY, CDR2 SVGAGI. The CDR3 sequence is CASQLTLNTEAFF. CDR3 nucleotide sequence: TGTGCCAGCCAACTAACCCTGAACACTGAAGCTTTCTTT.

The V and J genes are TRBV28 and TRBJ1-5; D possibly corresponds to TRBD1 (6 bases). Trimming removed 4 bases at V and 0 bases at J, with 16 bases between. The germline CDR1 and CDR2 sequences are MDHEN and SYDVKM. This CDR3 is 17 amino acids long. The CDR3 protein is CASSSGGPSYSNQPQHF. The CDR3 bases are TGTGCCAGCAGTTCGGGGGGCCCGTCATATAGCAATCAGCCCCAGCATTTT. Together with reference TRBV28 and TRBJ1-5, the CDR3 gives the full variable domain: DVKVTQSSRYLVKRTGEKVFLECVQDMDHENMFWYRQDPGLGLRLIYFSYDVKMKEKGDIPEGYSVSREKKERFSLILESASTNQTSMYLCASSSGGPSYSNQPQHFGDGTRLSIL.